What follows is one T cell receptor (beta chain) and its context. What it binds is not known. Trimming shortened V by 6 bases and J by 1 base, and 12 bases separated the two germline ends. Germline loops: CDR1 DFQATT, CDR2 SNEGSKA (reference sequence). The CDR3 length is 13 residues. This sample was included in a study of T cells after yellow fever vaccination. About the research overall: For low cell numbers, libraries were made with SMART-Seq v4 Ultra Low Input. Broader study findings: At 95% to 97% for CD4 and 75% to 90% for CD8, most primary-vaccination clones showed up again after the booster.

5'RACE template switching generated TCR cDNA, adding a universal primer site and UMIs. MiXCR, run by TCRdb on the 5' RACE reads, gives a single entry per CDR3 protein. This sample has around 530,000 distinct CDR3 sequences, with about a sixth found just once. The source was PBMCs, collected around 5 days after the first yellow fever vaccination. This sequence joins TRBV20-1 and TRBJ1-1; D might be TRBD1 (5 bases). This sequence was found in a man between 18 and 35 years old who received the YFV17D yellow fever vaccine. In nucleotides, the CDR3 is TGCAGTGCCTCGGGGGGGTCGAACACTGAAGCTTTCTTT. It yields the protein CSASGGSNTEAFF.